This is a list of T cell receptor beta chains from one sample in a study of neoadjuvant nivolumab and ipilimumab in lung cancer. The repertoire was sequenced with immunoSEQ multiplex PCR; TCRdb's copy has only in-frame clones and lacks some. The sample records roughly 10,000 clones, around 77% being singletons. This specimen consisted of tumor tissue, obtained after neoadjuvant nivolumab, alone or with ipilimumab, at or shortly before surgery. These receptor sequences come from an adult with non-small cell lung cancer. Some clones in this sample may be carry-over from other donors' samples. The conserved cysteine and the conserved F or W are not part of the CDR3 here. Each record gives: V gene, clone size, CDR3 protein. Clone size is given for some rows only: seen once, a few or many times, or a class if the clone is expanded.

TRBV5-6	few	ASSLSSTDTQY
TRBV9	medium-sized	ASSARTGSYEQY
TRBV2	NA	ASSPAAGLRFQQY
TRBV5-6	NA	ASSVRDSPYEQY
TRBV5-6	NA	ASSFRTGGRANEKLF
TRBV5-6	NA	ASSFRTTANTEAF
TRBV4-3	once	ASSPGAYNTGELF
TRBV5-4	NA	ASSSGQGSTEAF
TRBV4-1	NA	ASSQAPRANYGYT
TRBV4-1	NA	ASSQDHRGNSYEQY
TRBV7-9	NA	ASSWDQDNEQF
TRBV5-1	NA	ASSLFTGRNTEAF
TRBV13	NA	ASSSAVYGYT
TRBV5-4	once	ASQSRDRNYGYT
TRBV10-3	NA	AISESTGGFSYEQY
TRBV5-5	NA	ASRGLAVNEQF
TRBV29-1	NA	SVPSGAYEQY
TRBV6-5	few	ATLAGSSYEQY
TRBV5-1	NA	ASSSASAGGNIQY
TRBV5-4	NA	ASSLGGPGQGLTNEKLF
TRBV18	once	ASATGLGNTEAF
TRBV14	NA	ASSQGGGFHEQY
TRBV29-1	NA	SAQWGVDTEAF
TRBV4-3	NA	ASSQDQGGTEAF
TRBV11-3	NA	ASSFAAGQETQY
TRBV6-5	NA	ASSPSGVNTGELF
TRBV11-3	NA	ASSLDVMWIGNEQF
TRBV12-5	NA	ASGPDRNNQPQH
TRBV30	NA	ACQGMNTEAF
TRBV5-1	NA	ASSRGDGRSSYEQY
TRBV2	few	ASQSPWGSNQPQH
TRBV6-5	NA	ASRGQGGSYEQY
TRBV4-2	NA	ASSHLGTREEAF
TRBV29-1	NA	SVGGGVNTEAF